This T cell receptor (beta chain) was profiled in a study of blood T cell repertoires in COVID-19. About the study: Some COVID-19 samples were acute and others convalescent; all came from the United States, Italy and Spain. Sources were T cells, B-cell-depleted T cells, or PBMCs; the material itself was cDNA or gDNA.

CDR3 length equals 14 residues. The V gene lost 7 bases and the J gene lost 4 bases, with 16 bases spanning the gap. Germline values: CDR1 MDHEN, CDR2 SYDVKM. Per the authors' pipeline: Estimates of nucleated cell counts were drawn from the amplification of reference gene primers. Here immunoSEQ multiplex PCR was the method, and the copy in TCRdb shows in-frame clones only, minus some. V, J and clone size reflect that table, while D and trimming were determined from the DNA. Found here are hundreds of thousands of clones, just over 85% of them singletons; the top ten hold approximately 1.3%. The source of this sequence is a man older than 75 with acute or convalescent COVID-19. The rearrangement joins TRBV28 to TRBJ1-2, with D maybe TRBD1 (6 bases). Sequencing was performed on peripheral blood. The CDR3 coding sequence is TGTGCCAGCACCACCCAAAGGGGGAGCTATGGCTACACCTTC. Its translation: CASTTQRGSYGYTF.